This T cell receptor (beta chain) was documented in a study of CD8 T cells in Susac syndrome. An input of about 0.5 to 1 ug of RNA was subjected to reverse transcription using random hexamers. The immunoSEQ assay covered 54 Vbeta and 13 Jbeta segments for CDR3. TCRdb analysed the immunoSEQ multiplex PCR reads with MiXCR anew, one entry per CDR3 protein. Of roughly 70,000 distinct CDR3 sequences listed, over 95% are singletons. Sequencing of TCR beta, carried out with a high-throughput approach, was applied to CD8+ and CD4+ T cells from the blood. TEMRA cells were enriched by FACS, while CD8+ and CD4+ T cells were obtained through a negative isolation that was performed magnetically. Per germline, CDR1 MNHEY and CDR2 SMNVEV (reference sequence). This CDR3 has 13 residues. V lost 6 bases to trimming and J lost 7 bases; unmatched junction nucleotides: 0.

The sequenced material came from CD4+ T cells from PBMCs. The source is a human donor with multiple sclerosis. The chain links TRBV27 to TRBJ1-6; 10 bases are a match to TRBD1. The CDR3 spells CASRGQGNSPLHF. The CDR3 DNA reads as TGTGCCAGCAGGGGACAGGGGAATTCACCCCTCCACTTT.